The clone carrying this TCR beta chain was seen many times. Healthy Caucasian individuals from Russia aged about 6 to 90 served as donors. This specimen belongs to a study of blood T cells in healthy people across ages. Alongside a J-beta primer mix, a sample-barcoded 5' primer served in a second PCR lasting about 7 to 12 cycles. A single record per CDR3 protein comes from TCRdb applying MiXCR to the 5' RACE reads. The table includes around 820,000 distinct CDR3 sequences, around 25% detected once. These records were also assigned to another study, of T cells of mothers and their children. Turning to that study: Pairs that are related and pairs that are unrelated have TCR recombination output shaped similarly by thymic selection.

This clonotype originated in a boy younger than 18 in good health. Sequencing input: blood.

In DNA, the CDR3 is TGTGCCAGCAGCTCGGGATATGCTCCAGATACGCAGTATTTT. It encodes CASSSGYAPDTQYF. This chain connects TRBV6-6 to TRBJ2-3; possible D gene TRBD2, 5 bases. With 6 bases removed from V and 4 bases from J, the gap between germline ends came to 14 bases. The CDR3 covers 14 residues. Germline CDR1 is MNHNY and CDR2 is SVGAGI (reference sequence).